Below, 10 T cell receptor beta chains from the same sample are listed, as sequenced in a study of vaccination and CD4 T cells after COVID-19. As for treatment: roughly 11-day PBMC culture with coronavirus spike peptide pools or control peptides (ViraFEST assay). Their target antigens are unknown. The Oncomine TCR Beta short-read assay sequenced DNA from cultured CD4+ T cells. TCRdb passed the PCR reads through MiXCR, listing each CDR3 protein once. Among about 20,000 distinct CDR3 sequences listed, around 50% were seen once. Material: CD4+ T cells from blood, cultured in vitro. The source of these receptors is a human donor who had recovered from COVID-19.

V is TRBV28 and J is TRBJ2-1; D not certain. Trimming took 5 bases from V and 9 from J, leaving 14 bases between them. This CDR3 comprises 13 residues. Looked up from germline, CDR1 is MDHEN and CDR2 is SYDVKM. Here the CDR3 DNA reads TGTGCCAGCAGTCTCCGATGGGTGGGTGAGCAGTTCTTC. It yields the protein CASSLRWVGEQFF.

CDR3 region: CSAPDQIWDYGYTF. The CDR3 bases are TGCAGTGCGCCGGACCAAATATGGGACTATGGCTACACCTTC. V gene TRBV20-1 combines with J gene TRBJ1-2; D call uncertain. The germline CDR1 and CDR2 sequences are DFQATT and SNEGSKA (reference sequence). The CDR3 contains 14 residues. V dropped 6 bases and J dropped 3 bases, with 17 bases sitting between them.

This clonotype showed up just a few times. The CDR3 region is CASSLWRGGTDTQYF. The CDR3 DNA sequence: TGTGCCAGCAGCTTATGGCGGGGGGGAACAGATACGCAGTATTTT. The chain employs TRBV7-2 and TRBJ2-3; 9 nucleotides agree with TRBD2. Per germline, CDR1 SGHTA and CDR2 FQGNSA. The CDR3 is made up of 15 amino acids. With 2 bases clipped from V and 3 bases from J, the junction kept 3 bases outside the gene matches.

This chain joins TRBV19 and TRBJ1-1; D possibly corresponds to TRBD1 (5 bases). The length of the CDR3 is 15 residues. Trimming cost V 5 bases and J 1 base, with 14 bases left between them. Germline loops: CDR1 LNHDA, CDR2 SQIVND (reference sequence). CDR3 bases: TGTGCCAGTAGTTTTCTTCGGGACGCGAACACTGAAGCTTTCTTT. Its translation is CASSFLRDANTEAFF.

This clonotype was seen a few times. The chain is built from TRBV19 and TRBJ1-1; 10 bases align to TRBD1. Germline V gene lookup returns CDR1 LNHDA and CDR2 SQIVND (reference sequence). Trimming took 3 bases from V and 6 from J; bases not matched to a gene: 7. The CDR3 consists of 15 residues. Here the CDR3 reads CASSISGTGAAEAFF. DNA of the CDR3: TGTGCCAGTAGTATCTCCGGGACAGGGGCCGCTGAAGCTTTCTTT. Full variable domain (rest looked up from reference TRBV19 and TRBJ1-1): DGGITQSPKYLFRKEGQNVTLSCEQNLNHDAMYWYRQDPGQGLRLIYYSQIVNDFQKGDIAEGYSVSREKKESFPLTVTSAQKNPTAFYLCASSISGTGAAEAFFGQGTRLTVV.

This clonotype was counted a few times. The genes are TRBV6-1 and TRBJ2-5, with 11 positions matching TRBD1. The CDR3 has 14 residues. The J segment lost 3 bases and the V segment lost 9 bases, leaving 6 bases of the junction unmatched. Looked up from germline, CDR1 is MNHNS and CDR2 is SASEGT. The CDR3 nucleotides read TGTGCCAGTCGGGACAGGGGGTTTGAAGAGACCCAGTACTTC. Translating it yields CASRDRGFEETQYF.

The genes are TRBV6-2 or TRBV6-3 and TRBJ1-2; no reliable D call. Trimming left V 4 bases short and J 3 bases short, with 18 bases between. The V gene's germline CDR1 is MNHEY and CDR2 SVGEGT. This CDR3 has 16 residues. The chain's CDR3 is CASSSFAFVTDYGYTF. DNA of the CDR3: TGTGCCAGCAGTTCCTTCGCTTTTGTGACGGACTATGGCTACACCTTC.

V is TRBV6-2 or TRBV6-3 and J is TRBJ1-2; TRBD1 matches at 10 bases. This CDR3 is built from 12 residues. CDR1 and CDR2 (germline): MNHEY, SVGEGT. J lost 7 bases, V lost 8 bases, and 4 bases had no gene match. CDR3 loop: CASSWTGGGYTF. The DNA of the CDR3 is TGTGCCAGCTCCTGGACAGGGGGTGGCTACACCTTC.

This chain links TRBV27 with TRBJ2-1; 12 nucleotides match TRBD2. Germline CDR1 is MNHEY and CDR2 is SMNVEV (reference sequence). This CDR3 contains 16 residues. Losses at the gene ends were 6 bases for V and 12 bases for J; bases not matched to a gene: 15. The CDR3 DNA reads as TGTGCCAGCAGGGGGCTAGCGGGAGGGCGTGGTAAGGGGCAGTTCTTC. It specifies CASRGLAGGRGKGQFF.

The chain is built from TRBV19 and TRBJ1-5; no definite D call. V lost 7 bases to trimming and J lost 11 bases, with 18 bases between them. The CDR3 totals 13 residues. Germline loops: CDR1 LNHDA, CDR2 SQIVND (reference sequence). The CDR3 region is CASTTTSQSTQHF. The CDR3 nucleotides are TGTGCCAGTACCACGACGTCGCAGTCGACCCAGCATTTT.